Below are 28 T cell receptor beta chains sequenced from a single sample in a study of monozygotic twins with inflammatory bowel disease. TCRdb re-called the 5' RACE reads and gives one entry per CDR3 protein, without DNA. The table lists about 210,000 distinct CDR3 sequences, with less than 9% in the top ten. The sample taken for sequencing was blood. The receptors derive from a human donor with ulcerative colitis or Crohn's disease, or a healthy co-twin of an affected twin (not recorded which).

CDR3 amino acids: CASSLIQGDNEQFF. The chain couples TRBV12-3 or TRBV12-4 to TRBJ2-1; with no DNA, the TCRdb D assignment of TRBD1 cannot be verified. The CDR3 sequence is 14 residues long.

The chain is built from TRBV12-3 or TRBV12-4 and TRBJ2-7; the TCRdb call, TRBD2, lacks DNA for checking. The CDR3 is 12 amino acids. The CDR3 region is CASSSGGYEQYF.

This chain connects TRBV20-1 to TRBJ2-3; the D gene TCRdb calls, TRBD2, cannot be checked with no DNA. The CDR3 runs 15 residues. Germline V gene sequence: CDR1 DFQATT, CDR2 SNEGSKA (reference sequence). CDR3: CSAREGSGGLDTQYF.

CDR3 protein: CASSLATDGELFF. V usage is TRBV7-2 and J usage is TRBJ2-2. In germline, CDR1 is SGHTA, CDR2 FQGNSA. CDR3 length equals 13 residues.

The rearrangement links TRBV7-2 to TRBJ2-2. The germline V gene encodes CDR1 SGHTA and CDR2 FQGNSA. The CDR3 loop spans 16 amino acids. This CDR3 reads CASSLGHPSNTGELFF.

The J gene is TRBJ2-3, the V gene TRBV4-3; TCRdb outputs TRBD1, but without DNA this stays unchecked. The CDR3 spans 15 residues. CDR1 LGHNA and CDR2 YSLEER come from the germline V gene. CDR3 protein: CASSHRAASTDTQYF.

The chain combines TRBV7-9 with TRBJ2-7; with no DNA, the TCRdb D assignment of TRBD2 cannot be verified. CDR3 length: 17 residues. Germline assignment: CDR1 SEHNR and CDR2 FQNEAQ (reference sequence). The chain's CDR3 is CASSFALRLAEKREQYF.

The chain employs TRBV28 and TRBJ1-1; TCRdb returns TRBD1, unconfirmable since there is no DNA. This CDR3 comprises 15 residues. Germline CDR1 reads MDHEN; CDR2 reads SYDVKM. The CDR3: CASRSWTEIFTEAFF.

The genes are TRBV5-1 and TRBJ1-6. Germline CDR1 reads SGHRS; CDR2 reads YFSETQ. The CDR3 contains 14 residues. This chain's CDR3 is CASSLGDYNSPLHF.

The CDR3 is CASSLGQASNQPQHF. This rearrangement joins TRBV4-1 to TRBJ1-5; TCRdb's D call of TRBD1 is untestable without DNA. From germline, CDR1 is MGHRA and CDR2 YSYEKL. The CDR3 covers 15 residues.

The rearrangement joins TRBV20-1 to TRBJ2-7. The germline V gene encodes CDR1 DFQATT and CDR2 SNEGSKA (reference sequence). There are 13 residues in the CDR3. CDR3 region: CSASSTSPNEQYF.

The rearrangement links TRBV13 to TRBJ2-6; the TCRdb call, TRBD2, lacks DNA for checking. This CDR3 has 15 amino acids. Germline V lookup: CDR1 PRHDT, CDR2 FYEKMQ (reference sequence). The CDR3: CASSPSRSGANVLTF.

The chain joins TRBV5-6 to TRBJ1-1. The CDR3 has 11 amino acids. The germline CDR1 and CDR2 sequences are SGHDT and YYEEEE. The CDR3 loop reads CASSSTSEAFF.

The rearrangement links TRBV5-1 to TRBJ2-2; TCRdb lists TRBD1, though no DNA is available to test this call. This CDR3 is 15 amino acids long. Germline V gene lookup returns CDR1 SGHRS and CDR2 YFSETQ. The CDR3 here is CASSPPDRDTGELFF. The full variable domain, its missing parts supplied by reference TRBV5-1 and TRBJ2-2, is KAGVTQTPRYLIKTRGQQVTLSCSPISGHRSVSWYQQTPGQGLQFLFEYFSETQRNKGNFPGRFSGRQFSNSRSEMNVSTLELGDSALYLCASSPPDRDTGELFFGEGSRLTVL.

The chain carries TRBV20-1 and TRBJ2-1; TCRdb's D gene call, TRBD1, goes unchecked for lack of DNA. The CDR3 runs 13 residues. CDR1 DFQATT and CDR2 SNEGSKA come from the germline V gene (reference sequence). The CDR3 sequence is CSAPHRGQNEQFF.

The chain combines TRBV21-1 with TRBJ2-7; the TRBD1 assignment by TCRdb is unverifiable without DNA. TRBV21-1 is given as a pseudogene. The CDR3 has 14 amino acids. The CDR3: CASSPRVGSHEQYF.

The rearrangement uses TRBV2 and TRBJ2-7; the TRBD1 assignment by TCRdb is unverifiable without DNA. The CDR3 totals 13 residues. Germline CDR1 is SNHLY and CDR2 is FYNNEI. CDR3 sequence: CAMTGQEDYEQYF.

J is TRBJ1-6 and V is TRBV24-1; TCRdb picks TRBD1, but there is no DNA to check that call. Germline V gene lookup returns CDR1 KGHDR and CDR2 SFDVKD. CDR3 length: 20 residues. The CDR3 sequence is CATSDPEKGRTPPDNSPLHF.

This rearrangement joins TRBV2 to TRBJ2-2; TCRdb selects TRBD1, and the lack of DNA leaves this call unchecked. In germline, CDR1 is SNHLY, CDR2 FYNNEI. The CDR3 has 13 residues. CDR3 region: CASSDEGTGELFF.

J is TRBJ1-2 and V is TRBV6-1; the D call from TCRdb, TRBD1, cannot be confirmed without DNA. Germline lookup yields CDR1 MNHNS and CDR2 SASEGT. This CDR3 is 14 amino acids long. The CDR3 reads CASTPDGGRNGYTF.

The CDR3 is CASRYNEKLFF. V and J are TRBV5-8 and TRBJ1-4. Looked up from germline, CDR1 is SGHTS and CDR2 is YDEGEE. The CDR3 runs to 11 residues.

The rearrangement links TRBV7-6 to TRBJ1-3. Germline CDR1 is SGHVS and CDR2 is FNYEAQ. CDR3 size: 16 residues. This CDR3 is CASSLAPQGSGNTIYF.

The chain recombines TRBV7-3 with TRBJ2-7. Germline assignment: CDR1 SGHTA and CDR2 FQGTGA. This CDR3 has 14 amino acids. This chain's CDR3 is CASSSYLTPYEQYF.

V is TRBV19 and J is TRBJ1-5. The CDR3 covers 12 residues. The germline V gene encodes CDR1 LNHDA and CDR2 SQIVND (reference sequence). This chain's CDR3 is CASSSGFQPQHF.

The chain carries TRBV29-1 and TRBJ2-6. Germline lookup yields CDR1 SQVTM and CDR2 ANQGSEA. The CDR3 is 13 amino acids. This CDR3 is CSAFQTGANVLTF.

V is TRBV2 and J is TRBJ2-1; no DNA is available, so the TRBD2 call from TCRdb remains unchecked. The CDR3 covers 16 residues. CDR1 and CDR2 from the germline V gene are SNHLY and FYNNEI. This chain's CDR3 is CASRDHYSGTYNEQFF.

The gene calls are TRBV7-9 and TRBJ2-1; with no DNA, the TCRdb D assignment of TRBD2 cannot be verified. CDR3 length: 15 amino acids. CDR1 is SEHNR, CDR2 FQNEAQ, per germline (reference sequence). CDR3 sequence reads: CASSLQLAGVDEQFF.

The V and J genes are TRBV12-3 or TRBV12-4 and TRBJ2-3; TCRdb's D gene call, TRBD1, goes unchecked for lack of DNA. The CDR3 sequence is 14 residues long. The CDR3 here is CASTWGQEGDTQYF.